The TCR beta chain described here comes from a study of radiation and T cells in renal cell carcinoma. Study-wide points: Pretreatment tumor biopsies were lacking, so baseline clonotypes are unknown.

Sample time point: baseline pretreatment blood. Treatment given: 15 Gy SBRT to primary tumor, nephrectomy 4 weeks later. Serial blood draws occurred at baseline and 2 and 4 weeks post-SBRT. The patient's renal cell carcinoma had clear cell pathology. This clone was counted only a few times. Its antigen is undetermined. The CDR3 has 14 residues. V was trimmed by 1 base and J by 4 bases, leaving 5 bases between them. Germline CDR1 and CDR2: LNHDA and SQIVND (reference sequence). Data came from immunoSEQ multiplex PCR; TCRdb stores just in-frame clones and leaves some out. The sample holds approximately 110,000 clones, roughly 80% seen once.

The V gene is TRBV19, the J gene TRBJ2-6; D unclear. The sequencing used blood, collected from a patient whose treatment included radiotherapy and nephrectomy. The TCR originated in a woman aged 60 to 75 with renal cell carcinoma. CDR3: CASSIGIGANVLTF. CDR3 nucleotide sequence: TGTGCCAGTAGTATAGGTATCGGGGCCAACGTCCTGACTTTC.